Following are 2 T cell receptor beta chains from one sample sequenced in a study of OX40 agonist ivuxolimab in advanced cancers. Clones were read by immunoSEQ multiplex PCR, and TCRdb kept only the in-frame ones, dropping some. The data contain 45,000 to 55,000 clones, approximately 79% of them seen just once; the ten biggest clones take up about 1.5%. The sample here was CD4+ or CD8+ T cells sorted from blood, taken in a trial of the OX40 agonist ivuxolimab. The receptors come from an adult with an advanced solid tumor such as melanoma, head and neck, liver or kidney cancer.

The CDR3 is CASSEARFGDYGYTF. CDR3 sequence (DNA): TGTGCCAGCAGTGAGGCAAGGTTTGGGGACTATGGCTACACCTTC. The gene calls are TRBV2 and TRBJ1-2; no clear D gene. The germline V gene encodes CDR1 SNHLY and CDR2 FYNNEI. The CDR3 totals 15 residues. V was shortened by 3 bases and J by 3 bases, with 14 bases between the two germline ends.

This clone was recorded once. This chain connects TRBV4-1 to TRBJ2-1, with D tentatively TRBD1 (6 bases). Germline V gene data show CDR1 as MGHRA and CDR2 as YSYEKL. The CDR3 sequence is 15 residues long. V was trimmed by 2 bases and J by 4 bases, leaving 12 bases between them. The CDR3 is CASSQSRGGYNEQFF. The CDR3 nucleotides read TGCGCCAGCAGCCAATCCAGAGGGGGATACAATGAGCAGTTCTTC.